These T cell receptor beta chains were read from a single sample in a study of memory CD4+ T cells and cytomegalovirus serostatus. Only in-frame clones appear in the TCRdb table, and some are missing; sequencing was by immunoSEQ multiplex PCR. The table lists 38,000 or so clones, around 75% of them singletons. The source material was memory CD4+ T cells from blood. Receptors were obtained from an adult in good health and CMV-seronegative. Each CDR3 is given with its conserved first and last residue. A D gene is named only where the DNA matches it firmly. The size entry is marked missing in some rows and otherwise reads once, few, many or a size class.

NA	NA	TRBV28	TRBJ1-2	CASSDNNYGYTF	TGTGCCAGCAGCGACAACAACTATGGCTACACCTTC
TRBD1	NA	TRBV6-1	TRBJ2-4	CASSSGGQRLNIQYF	TGTGCCAGCAGCAGTGGGGGACAGAGATTAAACATTCAGTACTTC
NA	NA	TRBV19	TRBJ1-2	CASSMTGRGPFRSGYTF	TGTGCCAGTAGTATGACTGGTCGAGGACCCTTCAGATCGGGCTACACCTTC
TRBD2	NA	TRBV7-8	TRBJ2-7	CASSPGGQSKSREQYF	TGTGCCAGCAGCCCGGGGGGGCAGTCGAAATCTAGGGAGCAGTACTTC
NA	NA	TRBV2	TRBJ1-2	CASSDGSLTYGYTF	TGTGCCAGCAGTGATGGCAGTTTGACCTATGGCTACACCTTC
NA	NA	TRBV4-1	TRBJ1-1	CASSQQRGNTEAFF	TGCGCCAGCAGCCAACAGCGGGGGAACACTGAAGCTTTCTTT
NA	once	TRBV5-6	TRBJ1-1	CASSLPGVTEAFF	TGTGCCAGCAGCTTGCCCGGGGTCACTGAAGCTTTCTTT
NA	NA	TRBV4-2	TRBJ1-2	CASSQDTANYGYTF	TGTGCCAGCAGCCAAGATACAGCTAACTATGGCTACACCTTC
TRBD1	NA	TRBV5-5	TRBJ1-6	CASSFGQDNSPLHF	TGTGCCAGCAGCTTCGGACAGGATAATTCACCCCTCCACTTT
NA	NA	TRBV5-1	TRBJ1-1	CASSLDPNGEAFF	TGCGCCAGCAGCTTGGACCCTAACGGTGAAGCTTTCTTT
NA	NA	TRBV7-9	TRBJ2-6	CASSGTGRANVLTF	TGTGCCAGCAGCGGAACCGGGCGGGCCAACGTCCTGACTTTC
NA	NA	TRBV6-6	TRBJ1-1	CASSRVVELMNTEAFF	TGTGCCAGCAGCAGGGTCGTGGAACTAATGAACACTGAAGCTTTCTTT
NA	NA	TRBV5-6	TRBJ1-5	CASSLGRSQPQHF	TGTGCCAGCAGCTTGGGGCGGAGTCAGCCCCAGCATTTT
NA	NA	TRBV13	TRBJ2-5	CASGLGETQYF	TGTGCCAGCGGACTGGGGGAGACCCAGTACTTC
TRBD2	NA	TRBV13	TRBJ2-3	CASSLVGYGLAGGAVTDTQYF	TGTGCCAGCAGCTTGGTGGGATACGGACTAGCGGGGGGGGCCGTCACAGATACGCAGTATTTT
TRBD1	NA	TRBV10-3	TRBJ1-4	CAISRDRGAEKLFF	TGTGCCATCAGTCGGGACAGGGGCGCCGAAAAACTGTTTTTT
TRBD2	NA	TRBV7-2	TRBJ2-7	CASSRSGGDYEQYF	TGTGCCAGCAGCCGTAGCGGGGGAGACTACGAGCAGTACTTC